What follows are 22 T cell receptor beta chains derived from one specimen sequenced in a study of T cells after yellow fever vaccination (dated by TCRdb to the late 2010s). Libraries were built with 5' RACE. The run used an Illumina NovaSeq 6000. TCRdb reprocessing: public reads trimmed at Q25 with fastp, clones called with MiXCR, in-frame beta chains kept. Rows with one shared CDR3 protein collapse into an entry with the most common genes and DNA. Recorded for this sample are over 300,000 distinct CDR3 sequences; approximately 4% of them occurred a single time. The ten largest clones take up around 24% of the sample. The treatment or condition label for this specimen denotes: live attenuated yellow fever vaccine strain. This specimen consisted of PBMCs, obtained 5 days after the yellow fever booster vaccination. Receptors originate from a man aged 18 to 29 who received the YFV17D yellow fever vaccine.

The chain couples TRBV7-2 to TRBJ2-7, with 7 nucleotides matching TRBD1. CDR1 is SGHTA and CDR2 is FQGNSA in the germline V gene. Losses at the gene ends were 5 bases for V and 3 bases for J; bases not matched to a gene: 4. This CDR3 region has 13 residues. DNA of the CDR3: TGTGCCAGCAGCGTCAGACAGGGCTACGAGCAGTACTTC. Its protein is CASSVRQGYEQYF.

This sequence joins TRBV28 and TRBJ1-4; 7 bases map to TRBD1. V lost 7 bases, J lost 8 bases, and 13 bases stayed unmatched. The CDR3 covers 15 residues. In germline, CDR1 is MDHEN, CDR2 SYDVKM. Here the CDR3 DNA reads TGTGCCAGCAATCAAAACAGGGGTGGTGGGGAAAAACTGTTTTTT. It specifies CASNQNRGGGEKLFF.

V usage is TRBV19 and J usage is TRBJ1-6, with D unclear. The V and J ends lost 9 bases and 9 bases respectively, with 15 bases between them. This CDR3 is built from 13 residues. CDR1 and CDR2 from the germline V gene are LNHDA and SQIVND (reference sequence). Here the CDR3 reads CASRAGEGSPLHF. The DNA for the CDR3 is TGTGCCAGCCGGGCCGGGGAAGGTTCACCCCTCCACTTT.

This clonotype was recorded many times. The chain is built from TRBV25-1 and TRBJ2-1, with TRBD2 identical over 9 bases. The CDR3 covers 13 residues. CDR1 is MGHDK, CDR2 SYGVNS, per germline. Trimming took 8 bases from V and 5 from J; bases not matched to a gene: 4. The CDR3 here is CASLAGGHNEQFF. The CDR3 DNA sequence: TGTGCCAGCTTGGCGGGGGGGCACAATGAGCAGTTCTTC.

This clonotype was seen repeatedly, ten times or more. The gene calls are TRBV25-1 and TRBJ2-3; D is unresolved. The CDR3 loop spans 12 amino acids. The V end lost 3 bases, the J end lost 6 bases, and 7 bases lay between the germline ends. Germline CDR1 MGHDK, CDR2 SYGVNS. The CDR3 nucleotides read TGTGCCAGCAGTGACGTAAACGATACGCAGTATTTT. It encodes CASSDVNDTQYF.

The chain links TRBV6-2 or TRBV6-3 to TRBJ2-1, with a tentative D call TRBD2 (6 bases). CDR3 length equals 14 residues. Germline assignment: CDR1 MNHEY and CDR2 SVGEGT. Trimming took 2 bases from V and 8 from J, leaving 13 bases between them. The CDR3 DNA reads TGTGCCAGCAGTTACCCCAGACTAGTCCATGAGCAGTTCTTC. Translated, it gives CASSYPRLVHEQFF.

This clonotype was seen more than once but under ten times. The CDR3 here is CASSLRLAGVSNTGELFF. The CDR3 nucleotides read TGTGCCAGCAGTTTAAGGCTAGCGGGGGTTTCGAACACCGGGGAGCTGTTTTTT. The V gene is TRBV27, the J gene TRBJ2-2, with TRBD2 identical over 10 bases. The junction had 6 bases not matched to a gene; V was cut back by 2 bases and J by 0 bases. Germline CDR1 MNHEY, CDR2 SMNVEV (reference sequence). The CDR3 extends over 18 amino acids.

This clonotype was recorded at least ten times. The J gene is TRBJ1-1, the V gene TRBV7-9; the D is unclear. CDR1 SEHNR and CDR2 FQNEAQ come from the germline V gene (reference sequence). CDR3 length: 13 residues. The V end was cut by 2 bases, the J end by 1 base, with 5 bases between. The CDR3 coding sequence is TGTGCCAGCAGCTTATTACAGAACACTGAAGCTTTCTTT. As protein: CASSLLQNTEAFF.

The V call is TRBV19, the J call TRBJ1-1, with no clear D. CDR3 size: 13 residues. In germline, CDR1 is LNHDA, CDR2 SQIVND (reference sequence). Between the trimmed V and J ends, which lost 3 bases and 11 bases, there was a span of 16 bases. This CDR3 is CASSIGERGVAFF. The CDR3 coding sequence is TGTGCCAGTAGTATCGGAGAGAGAGGAGTGGCTTTCTTT. Complete variable domain (other parts from reference TRBV19 and TRBJ1-1): DGGITQSPKYLFRKEGQNVTLSCEQNLNHDAMYWYRQDPGQGLRLIYYSQIVNDFQKGDIAEGYSVSREKKESFPLTVTSAQKNPTAFYLCASSIGERGVAFFGQGTRLTVV.

This clonotype was observed at least ten times. The chain has TRBV4-1 and TRBJ1-4, with no clear D. Looked up from germline, CDR1 is MGHRA and CDR2 is YSYEKL. This CDR3 has 14 amino acids. Trimming left V 3 bases short and J 3 bases short, with 8 bases between. CDR3 amino acids: CASSQFRANEKLFF. In DNA form, the CDR3 reads TGCGCCAGCAGCCAGTTCAGAGCTAATGAAAAACTGTTTTTT.

The chain carries TRBV5-1 and TRBJ2-1; D is possibly TRBD2 (6 bases). The CDR3 covers 14 residues. Trimming stripped 3 bases from V and 1 base from J, with 8 bases between. CDR1 and CDR2 (germline): SGHRS, YFSETQ. The CDR3 DNA follows: TGCGCCAGCAGCTCGGGGGAATCCTACAATGAGCAGTTCTTC. This codes for CASSSGESYNEQFF.

This clonotype turned up a few times. The gene calls are TRBV28 and TRBJ2-7, with 8 bases aligning to TRBD2. The CDR3 totals 15 residues. With 5 bases clipped from V and 2 bases from J, the junction kept 8 bases outside the gene matches. Germline V CDR1 and CDR2: MDHEN, SYDVKM. This CDR3 is CASSIGGAKPYEQYV. The CDR3 DNA follows: TGTGCCAGCAGTATCGGGGGGGCGAAGCCCTACGAGCAGTACGTC.

This clonotype has a handful of counts. The chain links TRBV4-1 to TRBJ1-5, with unresolved D. Germline assignment: CDR1 MGHRA and CDR2 YSYEKL. Between the trimmed V and J ends, which lost 3 bases and 3 bases, there was a span of 6 bases. This CDR3 is built from 13 residues. CDR3 sequence reads: CASSQRHNQPQHF. The CDR3 nucleotides are TGCGCCAGCAGCCAGAGACACAATCAGCCCCAGCATTTT.

This clonotype has only a few counts. V usage is TRBV28 and J usage is TRBJ1-5; tentative D call: TRBD1 (5 bases). CDR1 and CDR2 (germline): MDHEN, SYDVKM. CDR3 size: 17 residues. V was pared by 7 bases and J by 3 bases, with 22 bases between. The DNA of the CDR3 is TGTGCCAGCACACCCCGGGGGGGGGACCCTAACAATCAGCCCCAGCATTTT. Amino acid sequence: CASTPRGGDPNNQPQHF. Supplemented by reference TRBV28 and TRBJ1-5, the full variable domain reads DVKVTQSSRYLVKRTGEKVFLECVQDMDHENMFWYRQDPGLGLRLIYFSYDVKMKEKGDIPEGYSVSREKKERFSLILESASTNQTSMYLCASTPRGGDPNNQPQHFGDGTRLSIL.

This clonotype was seen a handful of times. The chain has TRBV30 and TRBJ2-7; tentatively, D is TRBD2 (5 bases). The CDR3 length is 13 residues. V lost 5 bases and J 7 bases, leaving 18 bases between the germline ends. Germline CDR1 is GTSNPN and CDR2 is SVGIG (reference sequence). CDR3 sequence (DNA): TGTGCCTGGGGGCGGGCAGGCCCCCTGGAGCAGTACTTC. Amino acids: CAWGRAGPLEQYF.

The J gene is TRBJ2-5, the V gene TRBV20-1; D might be TRBD2 (6 bases). Per the germline V gene, CDR1 is DFQATT and CDR2 is SNEGSKA (reference sequence). V was pared by 1 base and J by 5 bases, with 11 bases between. This CDR3 is built from 13 residues. The chain's CDR3 is CSARVPGDETQYF. The CDR3 nucleotides read TGCAGTGCTAGAGTTCCGGGAGATGAGACCCAGTACTTC.

The chain recombines TRBV12-3 or TRBV12-4 with TRBJ2-1, with D maybe TRBD2 (5 bases). The length of the CDR3 is 15 residues. V was shortened by 7 bases and J by 6 bases, with 19 bases between the two germline ends. The CDR3 DNA reads TGTGCCAGCACCGCGCCGGCCGGGGTGGGCAATGAGCAGTTCTTC. It specifies CASTAPAGVGNEQFF.

This clonotype was counted between two and nine times. V and J are TRBV10-3 and TRBJ1-2; maybe TRBD1 (5 bases). The CDR3 has 16 amino acids. Germline V lookup: CDR1 ENHRY, CDR2 SYGVKD. The V end was cut by 0 bases, the J end by 7 bases, with 18 bases between. The CDR3 DNA sequence: TGTGCCATCAGTGAGTCGAAGGTTCAACCAGGGTCTGGCTACACCTTC. Translated: CAISESKVQPGSGYTF.

The DNA of the CDR3 is TGTGCCAGCAGAAGAACAGGGGGCCAAGAGACCCAGTACTTC. Translating gives CASRRTGGQETQYF. The gene calls are TRBV7-2 and TRBJ2-5; 8 nucleotides line up with TRBD1. This CDR3 region has 14 residues. Germline V gene lookup returns CDR1 SGHTA and CDR2 FQGNSA. Trimming at V came to 6 bases and at J to 1 base, leaving 4 bases not matched to a gene. The entire variable domain, with the rest obtained from reference TRBV7-2 and TRBJ2-5, is as follows: GAGVSQSPSNKVTEKGKDVELRCDPISGHTALYWYRQSLGQGLEFLIYFQGNSAPDKSGLPSDRFSAERTGGSVSTLTIQRTQQEDSAVYLCASRRTGGQETQYFGPGTRLLVL.

This clonotype occurred a few times. CDR3 coding DNA: TGTGCCAGCAGTTACTACAGGGCTCGGGAGACCCAGTACTTC. It yields the protein CASSYYRARETQYF. The chain is built from TRBV6-5 and TRBJ2-5; D is possibly TRBD1 (6 bases). The CDR3 runs to 14 residues. Per germline, CDR1 MNHEY and CDR2 SVGAGI. V was shortened by 1 base and J by 5 bases, with 11 bases between the two germline ends.

Ten or more counts support this clonotype. V gene TRBV5-5 combines with J gene TRBJ2-7, with D possibly matching TRBD2 (7 bases). Germline loops: CDR1 SGHKS, CDR2 YYEKEE (reference sequence). This CDR3 comprises 15 residues. Trimming removed 1 base at V and 7 bases at J, with 18 bases between. This chain's CDR3 is CASSLLIGQREEQYV. Written as DNA, the CDR3 is TGTGCCAGCAGCTTGTTAATAGGACAGCGGGAAGAGCAGTACGTC.

The chain couples TRBV7-2 to TRBJ2-5; no definite D call. CDR1 is SGHTA and CDR2 is FQGNSA in the germline V gene. With 4 bases removed from V and 2 bases from J, the gap between germline ends came to 8 bases. The CDR3 runs 13 residues. CDR3 sequence reads: CASSSRRQETQYF. The CDR3 DNA follows: TGTGCCAGCAGCTCTAGAAGACAAGAGACCCAGTACTTC.